This passage covers 17 T cell receptor beta chains from one sample sequenced in a study of identical twins. TCRdb reprocessed the 5' RACE reads via MiXCR and lists one record per CDR3 protein. This sample carries some 190,000 distinct CDR3 sequences, around a sixth of them seen once, and the ten largest clones take over 35%. These data also featured in a second study, about T cells expressing NK-cell markers.

The sample was CD8+ T cells sorted from blood. The origin of the receptors is a woman between 18 and 29 years old in good health.

The J gene is TRBJ2-5, the V gene TRBV4-1; D could derive from TRBD1 or TRBD2 (6 bases each). The CDR3 totals 17 residues. Looked up from germline, CDR1 is MGHRA and CDR2 is YSYEKL. Trimming removed 0 bases from V and 1 base from J, with 15 bases in between. The CDR3 DNA follows: TGCGCCAGCAGCCAAGATCCAATACAGGGAGGCCAAGAGACCCAGTACTTC. It translates to CASSQDPIQGGQETQYF.

The V gene is TRBV7-9, the J gene TRBJ2-7, with D possibly TRBD1 on 5 matching bases. The V end lost 6 bases, the J end lost 0 bases, and 12 bases lay between the germline ends. There are 14 residues in the CDR3. CDR1 is SEHNR, CDR2 FQNEAQ, per germline (reference sequence). CDR3 protein: CASRLEDNSYEQYF. CDR3 in DNA: TGTGCCAGCAGACTCGAGGACAACTCCTACGAGCAGTACTTC.

This clonotype was seen a handful of times. V and J are TRBV27 and TRBJ2-1; 9 nucleotides align to TRBD2. V lost 2 bases to trimming and J lost 9 bases; unmatched junction nucleotides: 8. The V gene's germline CDR1 is MNHEY and CDR2 SMNVEV (reference sequence). The CDR3 is made up of 15 amino acids. CDR3 sequence: CASSLGFSGGGEQFF. CDR3 DNA: TGTGCCAGCAGTTTAGGTTTTAGCGGGGGCGGTGAGCAGTTCTTC.

This clonotype was seen more than once but under ten times. DNA of the CDR3: TGCGCCAGCAGCTTGATCGGCCCTAATTCAGATACGCAGTATTTT. Amino acids: CASSLIGPNSDTQYF. V is TRBV5-1 and J is TRBJ2-3; no definite D call. CDR1 is SGHRS and CDR2 is YFSETQ in the germline V gene. Trimming took 1 base from V and 4 from J, leaving 13 bases between them. The CDR3 contains 15 residues.

The rearrangement uses TRBV6-5 and TRBJ1-1; possibly TRBD1 for D (6 bases). V was pared by 9 bases and J by 7 bases, with 12 bases between. Germline CDR1 MNHEY, CDR2 SVGAGI. The CDR3 contains 11 residues. For the CDR3, the DNA is TGTGCCAGTACGGGGGGGCGTGAAGCTTTCTTT. Its protein product is CASTGGREAFF.

CDR3 DNA: TGCGCCAGCAGCTGGGGGACAGGCGACCTGTTGGATACGCAGTATTTT. Its translation: CASSWGTGDLLDTQYF. The V gene is TRBV5-1, the J gene TRBJ2-3; 8 bases are a match to TRBD1. The CDR3 spans 16 residues. From germline, CDR1 is SGHRS and CDR2 YFSETQ. V lost 3 bases to trimming and J lost 6 bases; unmatched junction nucleotides: 12.

This clonotype was detected only a few times. The CDR3 here is CASSSNPPGYTF. The CDR3 DNA reads as TGTGCCAGCAGCTCCAACCCCCCTGGCTACACCTTC. The chain links TRBV7-9 to TRBJ1-2; D unresolved. Trimming cost V 4 bases and J 7 bases, with 10 bases left between them. The germline gives CDR1 SEHNR, CDR2 FQNEAQ (reference sequence). The length of the CDR3 is 12 residues.

V and J are TRBV6-2 or TRBV6-3 and TRBJ2-5; 7 positions agree with TRBD2. This CDR3 has 14 residues. J lost 5 bases, V lost 6 bases, and 9 bases had no gene match. Germline assignment: CDR1 MNHEY and CDR2 SVGEGT. CDR3 amino acids: CASSQRTSGETQYF. Here the CDR3 DNA reads TGTGCCAGCAGCCAACGGACTAGTGGGGAGACCCAGTACTTC.

This chain links TRBV11-1 with TRBJ2-5; 14 bases agree with TRBD2. Germline CDR1 is SGHAT and CDR2 is FQDESV (reference sequence). V shed 5 bases, J shed 0 bases, and the junction held 8 bases outside the gene matches. This CDR3 spans 18 amino acids. CDR3 amino acids: CASSAGTSGRGDQETQYF. The CDR3 region has the DNA TGTGCCAGCAGCGCCGGGACTAGCGGGAGAGGAGACCAAGAGACCCAGTACTTC.

The chain combines TRBV4-3 with TRBJ2-2, with 9 bases aligning to TRBD2. The V segment lost 1 base and the J segment 7 bases; nucleotides outside the gene matches: 10. CDR3 length: 17 amino acids. CDR1 LGHNA and CDR2 YSLEER come from the germline V gene. CDR3 protein: CASSQVASGIVGGELFF. The CDR3 region has the DNA TGCGCCAGCAGCCAAGTTGCTAGCGGGATAGTCGGCGGGGAGCTGTTTTTT.

As for this clonotype: A junction end diverges from the germline sequence, so it may reflect a read error. The V gene is TRBV7-7, the J gene TRBJ2-3; a possible D gene is TRBD2 (7 bases). The germline CDR1 and CDR2 sequences are SSHAT and FNYEAQ (reference sequence). This CDR3 is built from 14 residues. The CDR3 nucleotides are TGTGCTAGCAGCTTAGGGGGGGTGACAGATACGCAGTATTTT. Translation: CASSLGGVTDTQYF. The variable domain in full, completed from reference TRBV7-7 and TRBJ2-3, reads GAGVSQSPRYKVTKRGQDVTLRCDPISSHATLYWYQQALGQGPEFLTYFNYEAQPDKSGLPSDRFSAERPEGSISTLTIQRTEQRDSAMYRCASSLGGVTDTQYFGPGTRLTVL.

The chain links TRBV12-3 or TRBV12-4 to TRBJ2-2; maybe TRBD1 (5 bases). The V end was cut by 10 bases, the J end by 6 bases, with 12 bases between. The length of the CDR3 is 12 residues. The CDR3: CATQKGSGELFF. The CDR3 DNA sequence: TGTGCCACCCAAAAGGGGTCCGGGGAGCTGTTTTTT.

The V call is TRBV29-1, the J call TRBJ2-1, with 7 nucleotides matching TRBD2. Germline V gene data show CDR1 as SQVTM and CDR2 as ANQGSEA. V lost 7 bases to trimming and J lost 0 bases; unmatched junction nucleotides: 3. The CDR3 loop spans 13 amino acids. CDR3 sequence (DNA): TGCAGCGATGGGGGGGTCTCCTACAATGAGCAGTTCTTC. It is translated as CSDGGVSYNEQFF.

The chain uses TRBV6-1 and TRBJ2-1, with a possible D match to TRBD2 (5 bases). CDR1 and CDR2 (germline): MNHNS, SASEGT. This CDR3 spans 14 amino acids. Trimming shortened V by 5 bases and J by 14 bases, and 22 bases separated the two germline ends. The CDR3 reads CASSPGLWAPGKFF. The CDR3 nucleotides are TGTGCCAGCAGTCCCGGCCTCTGGGCCCCGGGGAAGTTCTTC.

This chain connects TRBV13 to TRBJ2-2; D is uncertain. The germline V gene encodes CDR1 PRHDT and CDR2 FYEKMQ (reference sequence). The germline V and J ends were trimmed by 3 bases and 3 bases, with 8 bases remaining between them. The length of the CDR3 is 14 residues. This CDR3 is CASSFLSHTGELFF. Here the CDR3 DNA reads TGTGCCAGCAGCTTTCTGTCCCACACCGGGGAGCTGTTTTTT.

J is TRBJ2-1 and V is TRBV25-1, with D perhaps matching TRBD2 (5 bases). The germline V and J ends were trimmed by 6 bases and 4 bases, with 16 bases remaining between them. Germline V gene sequence: CDR1 MGHDK, CDR2 SYGVNS. The length of the CDR3 is 15 residues. The CDR3 reads CASSPSGKVYNEQFF. CDR3 nucleotides: TGTGCCAGCAGCCCGTCGGGGAAAGTTTACAATGAGCAGTTCTTC.

DNA of the CDR3: TGCGCCAGCAGCTTGGACGACCGGGTGGGGCAGTTCTTC. It encodes CASSLDDRVGQFF. The genes are TRBV5-1 and TRBJ2-1; D ambiguous. Germline V gene data show CDR1 as SGHRS and CDR2 as YFSETQ. This CDR3 region has 13 residues. Trimming removed 0 bases at V and 12 bases at J, with 13 bases between. Full variable domain (outside the CDR3, taken from reference TRBV5-1 and TRBJ2-1): KAGVTQTPRYLIKTRGQQVTLSCSPISGHRSVSWYQQTPGQGLQFLFEYFSETQRNKGNFPGRFSGRQFSNSRSEMNVSTLELGDSALYLCASSLDDRVGQFFGPGTRLTVL.